Listed here is a single TCR beta chain. In this sample, this clone turned up a few times. It has no known antigen specificity. Per-base qualities were not stored, and no clone one base away is much larger. The trial excluded patients who had a history of autoimmune disease or were on systemic immunosuppression. In every dose cohort, peripheral blood was drawn for TCR sequencing at baseline, cycle 4 day 1, and cycle 7 day 1. The samples were taken from a phase I, first-in-human, multicenter, open-label dose-escalation trial of ivuxolimab. Adults with locally advanced or metastatic head and neck squamous cell, hepatocellular, melanoma or renal cell carcinoma were enrolled in the trial. Before TCR sequencing, CD4+ T cells and CD8+ T cells from peripheral blood were sorted into separate populations. Genomic DNA was extracted from sorted cells for sequencing of the TCRbeta CDR3 region. The immunoSEQ Assay was used to sequence the TCRbeta CDR3 regions. Here the immuneACCESS table is served through TCRdb, limited to in-frame sequences with V and J called. Missing clones are a known gap in these copies; in checked studies unresolved V genes cover under half, and the rest lacks a known reason. The sample table contains roughly 49,000 clones; only one count was recorded for about 79% of them. Approximately 8% of the sample belongs to the ten largest clones.

The sample comes from a study of OX40 agonist ivuxolimab in advanced cancers. Regarding the study in general: Ivuxolimab was a fully human IgG2 agonistic monoclonal antibody targeting the costimulatory receptor OX40 (CD134). Of the roughly 52 patients in dose escalation, 19 had hepatocellular carcinoma, around 15 had melanoma, 9 had renal cell carcinoma and 9 had head and neck cancer. The purpose of peripheral TCRbeta sequencing was to test whether ivuxolimab changed TCR sequence diversity and led to clonal T-cell expansion. Prior anti-PD-1, anti-PD-L1 or anti-CTLA-4 therapy was permitted, and checkpoint inhibitors had been received by roughly 42% of dose-escalation patients. Partial responses occurred in three dose-escalation patients: two with cutaneous melanoma and one with hepatocellular carcinoma. Intravenous ivuxolimab was administered to patients every 2 weeks at six dose levels: 0.01, 0.1, 0.3, 1.5, 3 and 10 mg/kg. The paper describes the monotherapy dose-escalation part (N ≈ 50 patients) of the phase I trial of ivuxolimab. In the dose-escalation cohort, 70% to 85% of patients were male, and the mean age was around 60 years, with a range of about 23 to 85.

What the study reported, not specific to this receptor: After ivuxolimab, CD8+ T cells had more expanded clones than CD4+ T cells on average. The antigen specificity of the peripheral T cells that underwent clonal expansion was not determined. At doses of 0.1 to 3.0 mg/kg, clonal expansion of both CD4+ and CD8+ T cells in blood was seen between baseline and week 6. Low levels of normalized T-cell clonal expansion were also seen in some patients who did not respond. In the 0.1-3.0 mg/kg groups, partial responders were among the patients with the lowest normalized peripheral clonal expansion, particularly in CD8+ T cells.

V loses 2 bases of germline sequence and J loses 2 bases, and the interval between the two ends is 11 bases. From the cysteine through the phenylalanine, the CDR3 covers 14 amino acids. CDR3 DNA only is kept here, 42 bases in frame from base 1. CDR1 SGHRS and CDR2 YFSETQ were looked up in the germline V gene. This receptor was obtained from an adult with an advanced solid tumor such as melanoma, head and neck, liver or kidney cancer. Here the sequenced sample was CD4+ or CD8+ T cells sorted from blood, taken in a trial of the OX40 agonist ivuxolimab. The V and J genes are TRBV5-1 and TRBJ2-7, with no reliable assignment of the D segment. The nucleotide sequence reads as follows: TGCGCCAGCAGCTTCACCGCCGCCACCTACGAGCAGTACTTC. Translated, this gives CASSFTAATYEQYF. When the CDR3 is completed using the reference TRBV5-1 and TRBJ2-7 genes on either side, the full variable domain is KAGVTQTPRYLIKTRGQQVTLSCSPISGHRSVSWYQQTPGQGLQFLFEYFSETQRNKGNFPGRFSGRQFSNSRSEMNVSTLELGDSALYLCASSFTAATYEQYFGPGTRLTVT.